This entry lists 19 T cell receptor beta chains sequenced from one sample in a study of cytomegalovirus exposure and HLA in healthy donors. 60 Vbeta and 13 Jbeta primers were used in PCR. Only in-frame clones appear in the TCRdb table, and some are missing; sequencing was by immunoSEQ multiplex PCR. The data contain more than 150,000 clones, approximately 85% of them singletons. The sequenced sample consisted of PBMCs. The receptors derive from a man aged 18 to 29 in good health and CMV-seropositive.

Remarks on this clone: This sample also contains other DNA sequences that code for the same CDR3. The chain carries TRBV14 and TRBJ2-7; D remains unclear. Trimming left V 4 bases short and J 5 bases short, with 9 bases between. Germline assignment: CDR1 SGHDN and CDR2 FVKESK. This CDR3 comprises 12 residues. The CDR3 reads CASSRGWNEQYF. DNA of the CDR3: TGTGCCAGCAGCCGAGGATGGAACGAGCAGTACTTC. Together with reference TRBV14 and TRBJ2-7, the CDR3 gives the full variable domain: EAGVTQFPSHSVIEKGQTVTLRCDPISGHDNLYWYRRVMGKEIKFLLHFVKESKQDESGMPNNRFLAERTGGTYSTLKVQPAELEDSGVYFCASSRGWNEQYFGPGTRLTVT.

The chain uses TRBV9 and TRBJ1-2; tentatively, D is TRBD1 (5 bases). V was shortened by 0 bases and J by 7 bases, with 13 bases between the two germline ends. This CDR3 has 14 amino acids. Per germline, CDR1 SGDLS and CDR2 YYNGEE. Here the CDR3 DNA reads TGTGCCAGCAGCGTAGCTGGGGCAAAGCGTGGCTACACCTTC. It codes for CASSVAGAKRGYTF.

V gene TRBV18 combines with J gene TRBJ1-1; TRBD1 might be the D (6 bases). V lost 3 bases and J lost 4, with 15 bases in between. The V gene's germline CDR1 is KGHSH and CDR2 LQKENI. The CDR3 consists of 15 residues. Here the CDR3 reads CASSPPTGSATEAFF. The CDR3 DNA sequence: TGTGCCAGCTCACCCCCGACAGGTTCTGCCACTGAAGCTTTCTTT.

CDR3 residues: CASSPRDRDTGELFF. The DNA of the CDR3 is TGTGCCAGCAGTCCCCGGGACAGGGACACCGGGGAGCTGTTTTTT. The rearrangement uses TRBV4-2 and TRBJ2-2; TRBD1 agrees at 9 bases. The germline gives CDR1 LGHNA, CDR2 YNFKEQ. There are 15 residues in the CDR3. V was pared by 6 bases and J by 3 bases, with 5 bases of the junction left unmatched.

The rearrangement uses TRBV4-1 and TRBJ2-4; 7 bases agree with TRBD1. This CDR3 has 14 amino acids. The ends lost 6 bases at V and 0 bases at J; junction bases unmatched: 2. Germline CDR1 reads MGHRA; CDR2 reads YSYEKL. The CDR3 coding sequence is TGCGCCAGCAGGGACAGGACAGCCAAAAACATTCAGTACTTC. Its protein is CASRDRTAKNIQYF.

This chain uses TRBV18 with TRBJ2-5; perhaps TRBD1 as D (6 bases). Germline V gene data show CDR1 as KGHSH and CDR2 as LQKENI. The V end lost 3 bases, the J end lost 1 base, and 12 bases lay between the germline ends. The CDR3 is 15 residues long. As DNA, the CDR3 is TGTGCCAGCTCACCTAGAACGGACAGCCAAGAGACCCAGTACTTC. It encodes CASSPRTDSQETQYF.

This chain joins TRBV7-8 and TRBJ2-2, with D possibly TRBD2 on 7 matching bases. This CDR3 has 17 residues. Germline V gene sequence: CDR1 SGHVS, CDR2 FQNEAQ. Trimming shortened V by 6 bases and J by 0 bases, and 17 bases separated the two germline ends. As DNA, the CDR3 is TGTGCCAGCAGTCTTATATTAGGGGGGGCGAACACCGGGGAGCTGTTTTTT. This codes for CASSLILGGANTGELFF.

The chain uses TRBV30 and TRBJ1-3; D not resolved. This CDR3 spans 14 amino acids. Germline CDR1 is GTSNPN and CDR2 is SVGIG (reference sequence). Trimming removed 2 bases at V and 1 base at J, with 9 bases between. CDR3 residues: CAWSPGLSGNTIYF. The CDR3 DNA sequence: TGTGCCTGGAGTCCAGGTTTGTCTGGAAACACCATATATTTT.

CDR3 protein: CASSYRGGPPDTQYF. CDR3 bases: TGTGCCAGCAGTTACCGCGGGGGGCCTCCAGATACGCAGTATTTT. V is TRBV6-6 and J is TRBJ2-3; 8 nucleotides match TRBD2. With 2 bases clipped from V and 4 bases from J, the junction kept 5 bases outside the gene matches. Germline-derived CDR1 and CDR2 are MNHNY and SVGAGI (reference sequence). CDR3 length: 15 residues.

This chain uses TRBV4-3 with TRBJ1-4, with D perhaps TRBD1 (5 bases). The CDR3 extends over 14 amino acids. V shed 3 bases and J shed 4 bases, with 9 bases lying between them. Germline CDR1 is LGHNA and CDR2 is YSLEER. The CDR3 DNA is TGCGCCAGCAGCCAGGGGCCGTTTAATGAAAAACTGTTTTTT. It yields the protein CASSQGPFNEKLFF.

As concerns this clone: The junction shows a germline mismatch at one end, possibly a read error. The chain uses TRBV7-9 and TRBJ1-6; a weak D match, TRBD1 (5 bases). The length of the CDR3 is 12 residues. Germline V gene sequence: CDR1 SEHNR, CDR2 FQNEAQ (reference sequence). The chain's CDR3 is CSSSSQASPLHF. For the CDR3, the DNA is TGTTCCAGCAGCTCACAGGCGTCACCCCTCCACTTT.

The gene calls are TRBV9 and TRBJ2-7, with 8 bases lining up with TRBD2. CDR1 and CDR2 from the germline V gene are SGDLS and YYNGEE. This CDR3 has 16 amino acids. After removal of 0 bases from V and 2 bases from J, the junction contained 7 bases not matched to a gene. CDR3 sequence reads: CASSVATGGSTYEQYF. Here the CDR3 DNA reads TGTGCCAGCAGCGTAGCTACGGGGGGGAGTACCTACGAGCAGTACTTC.

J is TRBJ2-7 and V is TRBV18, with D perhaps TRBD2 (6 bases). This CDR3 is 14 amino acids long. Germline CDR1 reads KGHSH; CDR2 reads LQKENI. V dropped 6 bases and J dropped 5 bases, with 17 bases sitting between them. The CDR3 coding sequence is TGTGCCAGCTCCCAGCAGGGAGGTTACGACGAGCAGTACTTC. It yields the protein CASSQQGGYDEQYF.

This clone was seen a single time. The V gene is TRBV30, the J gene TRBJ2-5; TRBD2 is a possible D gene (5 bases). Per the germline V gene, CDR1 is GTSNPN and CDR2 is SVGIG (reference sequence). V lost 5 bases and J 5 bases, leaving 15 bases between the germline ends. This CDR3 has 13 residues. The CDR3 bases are TGTGCCTGGGCCAGGTTGGGAGCGGAGACCCAGTACTTC. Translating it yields CAWARLGAETQYF.

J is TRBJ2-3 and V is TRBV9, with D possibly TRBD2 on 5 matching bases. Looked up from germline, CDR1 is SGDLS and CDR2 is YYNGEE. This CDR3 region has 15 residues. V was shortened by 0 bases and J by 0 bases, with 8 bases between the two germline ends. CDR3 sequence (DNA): TGTGCCAGCAGCGTAGTATCGGGAAGCACAGATACGCAGTATTTT. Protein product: CASSVVSGSTDTQYF.

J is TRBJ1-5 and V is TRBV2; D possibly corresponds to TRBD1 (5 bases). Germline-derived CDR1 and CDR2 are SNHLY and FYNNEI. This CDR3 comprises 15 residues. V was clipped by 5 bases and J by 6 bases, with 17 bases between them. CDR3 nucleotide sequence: TGTGCCAGCAGTTCAGTCACGGGGGAAGGTCAGCCCCAGCATTTT. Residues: CASSSVTGEGQPQHF.

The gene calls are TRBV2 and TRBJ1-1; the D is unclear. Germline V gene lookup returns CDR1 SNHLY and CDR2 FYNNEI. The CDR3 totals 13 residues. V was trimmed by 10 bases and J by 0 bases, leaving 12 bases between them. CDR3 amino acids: CATPPGMNTEAFF. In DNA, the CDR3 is TGTGCCACCCCCCCGGGGATGAACACTGAAGCTTTCTTT.

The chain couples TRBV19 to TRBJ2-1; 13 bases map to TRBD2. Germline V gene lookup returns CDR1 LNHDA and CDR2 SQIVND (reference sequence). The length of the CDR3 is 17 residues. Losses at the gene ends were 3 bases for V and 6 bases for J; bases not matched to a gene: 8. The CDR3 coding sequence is TGTGCCAGTAGTATCCCGACTAGCGGGGGGCCCGTCAATGAGCAGTTCTTC. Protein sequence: CASSIPTSGGPVNEQFF.

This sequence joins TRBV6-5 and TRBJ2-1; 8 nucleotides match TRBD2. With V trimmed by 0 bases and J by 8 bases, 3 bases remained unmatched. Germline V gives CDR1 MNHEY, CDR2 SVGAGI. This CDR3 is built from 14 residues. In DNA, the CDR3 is TGTGCCAGCAGTTACTCGGGACTAGTCTATGAGCAGTTCTTC. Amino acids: CASSYSGLVYEQFF.